This T cell receptor (beta chain) was sequenced during a study of STAT5B mutations in CD4+ large granular lymphocyte leukemia. Findings of the study overall: TRBV06-family usage was enriched in top patient clones (8/27) versus controls (2/35). The CD4+ versus CD8+ T-LGLL clonality difference may reflect limited sample size.

CDR1 is MDHEN and CDR2 is SYDVKM in the germline V gene. This CDR3 spans 11 amino acids. Method: immunoSEQ multiplex PCR; TCRdb's copy keeps in-frame clones and lacks some. The sample yields some 23,000 clones, just under 75% seen once. A remark on this clone: Its antigen is undetermined. A read error may account for a junction end that differs from germline.

The chain couples TRBV28 to TRBJ1-2; tentatively, D is TRBD1 (5 bases). Sequencing input: CD4+ T cells from blood buffy coats. The TCR was taken from a human donor in good health. CDR3 in amino acids: CASSFSDIGPF. Here the CDR3 DNA reads TGTGCCAGCAGTTTCTCGGACATCGGACCCTTC.